Presented here are 16 T cell receptor beta chains from one specimen sequenced in a study of blood T cell repertoires in COVID-19. Here immunoSEQ multiplex PCR was the method, and the copy in TCRdb shows in-frame clones only, minus some. The sample holds about 140,000 clones, 80% to 90% seen once. The sequencing sample was made of peripheral blood. The receptors were sampled from a woman of 80 years or more with acute or convalescent COVID-19.

The chain uses TRBV2 and TRBJ1-5; D uncertain. Germline loops: CDR1 SNHLY, CDR2 FYNNEI. This CDR3 comprises 14 residues. Trimming cost V 3 bases and J 4 bases, with 10 bases left between them. CDR3 coding DNA: TGTGCCAGCAGTGACCAGTTCCCTAATCAGCCCCAGCATTTT. Protein sequence: CASSDQFPNQPQHF. Based on the CDR3 plus reference TRBV2 and TRBJ1-5, the full variable domain is EPEVTQTPSHQVTQMGQEVILRCVPISNHLYFYWYRQILGQKVEFLVSFYNNEISEKSEIFDDQFSVERPDGSNFTLKIRSTKLEDSAMYFCASSDQFPNQPQHFGDGTRLSIL.

The chain links TRBV19 to TRBJ1-2; 7 bases align to TRBD1. J was trimmed by 2 bases and V by 4 bases; bases with no gene match: 1. Per the germline V gene, CDR1 is LNHDA and CDR2 is SQIVND (reference sequence). This CDR3 is 13 amino acids long. The CDR3 DNA reads as TGTGCCAGTAGTACACAGGGGAACTATGGCTACACCTTC. Its protein is CASSTQGNYGYTF. The full variable domain, in which reference TRBV19 and TRBJ1-2 provide the parts outside the CDR3, is DGGITQSPKYLFRKEGQNVTLSCEQNLNHDAMYWYRQDPGQGLRLIYYSQIVNDFQKGDIAEGYSVSREKKESFPLTVTSAQKNPTAFYLCASSTQGNYGYTFGSGTRLTVV.

The V and J genes are TRBV5-4 and TRBJ1-2, with unresolved D. Germline V gene data show CDR1 as SGHNT and CDR2 as YYREEE (reference sequence). The CDR3 is 13 residues long. V lost 3 bases and J 5 bases, leaving 11 bases between the germline ends. CDR3 coding DNA: TGTGCCAGCAGCTCCGATAGTTTATATGGCTACACCTTC. Amino acid sequence: CASSSDSLYGYTF.

The chain links TRBV5-1 to TRBJ1-1; the D is unclear. Germline values: CDR1 SGHRS, CDR2 YFSETQ. The CDR3 consists of 13 residues. V dropped 2 bases and J dropped 9 bases, with 14 bases sitting between them. The DNA for the CDR3 is TGCGCCAGCAGCTTACGAGGTGAAATACAAGCTTTCTTT. This gives the protein CASSLRGEIQAFF.

Points on this clone: One end of the junction does not line up with germline, which may come from a read error. V is TRBV7-7 and J is TRBJ2-2, with TRBD1 identical over 11 bases. Germline assignment: CDR1 SSHAT and CDR2 FNYEAQ (reference sequence). The CDR3 has 17 amino acids. As DNA, the CDR3 is TGTGCTAGCAGCCAGAGGGGCGGGACAGGGGGCACCGGGGAGCTGTTTTTT. Translated: CASSQRGGTGGTGELFF.

The CDR3 DNA reads as TGTGCCAGCAGCTTGAGTAGCGGGGGGACGAACAATGAGCAGTTCTTC. Its translation is CASSLSSGGTNNEQFF. V and J are TRBV5-4 and TRBJ2-1; 10 bases are shared with TRBD2. V dropped 1 base and J dropped 5; count of bases not matched to a gene: 6. Germline loops: CDR1 SGHNT, CDR2 YYREEE (reference sequence). This CDR3 spans 16 amino acids. The variable domain in full, completed from reference TRBV5-4 and TRBJ2-1, reads ETGVTQSPTHLIKTRGQQVTLRCSSQSGHNTVSWYQQALGQGPQFIFQYYREEENGRGNFPPRFSGLQFPNYSSELNVNALELDDSALYLCASSLSSGGTNNEQFFGPGTRLTVL.

The chain links TRBV7-6 to TRBJ1-5; 9 nucleotides agree with TRBD1. Germline V gene sequence: CDR1 SGHVS, CDR2 FNYEAQ. With 5 bases clipped from V and 1 base from J, the junction kept 6 bases outside the gene matches. CDR3 size: 16 residues. The CDR3 coding sequence is TGTGCCAGCAGCGAGGGACAGGGTAGAAGCAATCAGCCCCAGCATTTT. It yields the protein CASSEGQGRSNQPQHF.

V is TRBV30 and J is TRBJ1-4; D might be TRBD1 (5 bases). The germline V gene encodes CDR1 GTSNPN and CDR2 SVGIG (reference sequence). CDR3 length: 16 residues. Trimming pared 0 bases from V and 2 bases from J, leaving 13 bases between. The CDR3 nucleotides read TGTGCCTGGAGTGTACCTGGAGGGGCCACTAATGAAAAACTGTTTTTT. Its protein product is CAWSVPGGATNEKLFF.

V usage is TRBV5-1 and J usage is TRBJ2-7, with D possibly being TRBD1 (6 bases). The CDR3 has 14 residues. CDR1 and CDR2 (germline): SGHRS, YFSETQ. Deletions cut 0 bases from V and 1 base from J, with 8 bases between. The CDR3 nucleotides are TGCGCCAGCAGCTTGGCTGGACAGTCCTACGAGCAGTACTTC. Its translation is CASSLAGQSYEQYF. The variable domain in full, completed from reference TRBV5-1 and TRBJ2-7, reads KAGVTQTPRYLIKTRGQQVTLSCSPISGHRSVSWYQQTPGQGLQFLFEYFSETQRNKGNFPGRFSGRQFSNSRSEMNVSTLELGDSALYLCASSLAGQSYEQYFGPGTRLTVT.

The chain is built from TRBV6-5 and TRBJ1-1; maybe TRBD1 (5 bases). The CDR3 extends over 14 amino acids. Per germline, CDR1 MNHEY and CDR2 SVGAGI. Trimming pared 0 bases from V and 4 bases from J, leaving 9 bases between. The CDR3 region is CASSYSGQPTEAFF. The CDR3 nucleotides are TGTGCCAGCAGTTACTCGGGGCAGCCCACTGAAGCTTTCTTT.

CDR3 bases: TGTGCCTGGAGTGTCTTGGTCAGCGCTGGCTACACCTTC. Its protein product is CAWSVLVSAGYTF. The genes are TRBV30 and TRBJ1-2; D not certain. Trimming removed 0 bases from V and 7 bases from J, with 12 bases in between. Looked up from germline, CDR1 is GTSNPN and CDR2 is SVGIG (reference sequence). CDR3 length: 13 amino acids.

The V call is TRBV10-3, the J call TRBJ1-1, with 7 positions matching TRBD1. This CDR3 has 14 amino acids. Germline-derived CDR1 and CDR2 are ENHRY and SYGVKD. The V gene end was trimmed by 4 bases and the J gene end by 5 bases; junction bases not matched to a gene: 7. CDR3 nucleotide sequence: TGTGCCATCAGTGGTGACAGGGCCCTGACTGAAGCTTTCTTT. This codes for CAISGDRALTEAFF.

The chain recombines TRBV5-1 with TRBJ1-1; the D is unclear. CDR3 length: 13 amino acids. The V gene's germline CDR1 is SGHRS and CDR2 YFSETQ. Trimming took 4 bases from V and 0 from J, leaving 7 bases between them. CDR3 in amino acids: CASSISMNTEAFF. CDR3 nucleotide sequence: TGCGCCAGCAGCATTAGCATGAACACTGAAGCTTTCTTT. Drawing the rest from reference TRBV5-1 and TRBJ1-1, the complete variable domain is KAGVTQTPRYLIKTRGQQVTLSCSPISGHRSVSWYQQTPGQGLQFLFEYFSETQRNKGNFPGRFSGRQFSNSRSEMNVSTLELGDSALYLCASSISMNTEAFFGQGTRLTVV.

The chain is built from TRBV5-1 and TRBJ1-2; 8 bases fit TRBD1. CDR3 length equals 16 residues. Germline V gene sequence: CDR1 SGHRS, CDR2 YFSETQ. With 0 bases clipped from V and 4 bases from J, the junction kept 8 bases outside the gene matches. The CDR3 here is CASSLGTGGFGYGYTF. For the CDR3, the DNA is TGCGCCAGCAGCTTGGGTACAGGGGGGTTCGGCTATGGCTACACCTTC.

V usage is TRBV7-2 and J usage is TRBJ2-1, with 8 bases lining up with TRBD2. The germline V gene encodes CDR1 SGHTA and CDR2 FQGNSA. This CDR3 is built from 15 residues. V dropped 5 bases and J dropped 2; count of bases not matched to a gene: 5. CDR3 amino acids: CASSAAGGPYNEQFF. The CDR3 DNA follows: TGTGCCAGCAGCGCCGCGGGGGGCCCCTACAATGAGCAGTTCTTC.

The chain carries TRBV7-3 and TRBJ2-5; the match to TRBD2 covers 10 bases. Germline V CDR1 and CDR2: SGHTA, FQGTGA. J gave up 1 base and V 0 bases, and 5 bases lay outside the gene matches. The CDR3 covers 17 residues. Here the CDR3 reads CASSLTRAGGSQETQYF. CDR3 DNA sequence: TGTGCCAGCAGCTTAACGAGAGCGGGGGGGTCCCAAGAGACCCAGTACTTC.